What follows describes a single T cell receptor (beta chain). What it binds is unknown. This sample is drawn from a study of immune evolution from preneoplasia to lung adenocarcinoma. Looking at the study overall: HLA loss of heterozygosity: under 7.5% AIS, about 15% MIA, about 30% ADC, none AAH. Notes on the study in general: Normal lung had highest clonality; later lesions appeared denser, more diverse. Compared with EGFR-mutant or double wild-type lesions, KRAS-mutant nodules were more clonal.

Macro-dissection enriched premalignant or tumor cells before nucleic acid extraction. The data were produced by immunoSEQ multiplex PCR, yet TCRdb's version contains in-frame clones alone and is incomplete. The sample holds 9,000 to 10,000 clones, 79% seen once. The CDR3 loop spans 14 amino acids. Germline values: CDR1 LNHDA, CDR2 SQIVND (reference sequence). The germline V and J ends were trimmed by 3 bases and 8 bases, with 13 bases remaining between them. The genes are TRBV19 and TRBJ1-4; D not resolved. The sample was FFPE minimally invasive lung adenocarcinoma tissue. The TCR was taken from a donor aged 70 or over with lung adenocarcinoma. Here the CDR3 DNA reads TGTGCCAGTAGTATCTCACCTGGGGTGGAAAAACTGTTTTTT. This codes for CASSISPGVEKLFF.